This T cell receptor beta chain was recovered during a study of T-cell memory formation after mild COVID-19. About the research overall: In these data, TCR clusters were largely donor specific.

The CDR3 consists of 13 residues. Trimming shortened V by 6 bases and J by 5 bases, and 14 bases separated the two germline ends. From germline, CDR1 is SQVTM and CDR2 ANQGSEA. TCR alpha and TCR beta cDNA libraries carrying sample barcodes and UMIs came from 5'RACE with constant-segment primers. In TCRdb, the 5' RACE reads were re-called with MiXCR into one record per CDR3 protein. The sample records about 210,000 distinct CDR3 sequences, roughly 27% being singletons. This clonotype came up many times. The V call is TRBV29-1, the J call TRBJ1-5, with D uncertain. The sample was PBMCs or a T cell subset sorted from them (not recorded which). The sequence was collected from an adult woman who had mild COVID-19 (a few samples of this study predate the infection). Cell type and time point are not known. This chain's CDR3 is CSVKRAFDQPQHF. The CDR3 coding sequence is TGCAGCGTCAAAAGGGCATTTGATCAGCCCCAGCATTTT.